Given below is one TCR beta chain in context. This entry belongs to a study of cytomegalovirus exposure and HLA in healthy donors. This PCR relied on a set of 60 Vbeta primers and 13 Jbeta primers. TCRdb's copy holds only in-frame clones and misses some; the assay was immunoSEQ multiplex PCR. Among around 150,000 clones listed, roughly 9.4% were seen once. The material sequenced was PBMCs. This receptor was obtained from a male donor in good health and CMV-seronegative.

In DNA, the CDR3 is TGTGCCAGCAGTTTAGGGGAGAACACCATATATTTT. This codes for CASSLGENTIYF. The genes are TRBV28 and TRBJ1-3; no definite D call. CDR3 length: 12 residues. The ends were cut back, 2 bases at V and 7 bases at J, with 6 bases in the middle. The germline V gene encodes CDR1 MDHEN and CDR2 SYDVKM.